This T cell receptor (beta chain) was profiled in a study of molecular identifiers for immune sequencing clone quantification. Study-wide results and limits: Naive cells had under 1% of molecules in clones above 20 RNA copies, effectors over 99%.

V was shortened by 1 base and J by 3 bases, with 6 bases between the two germline ends. Germline V gene data show CDR1 as SEHNR and CDR2 as FQNEAQ (reference sequence). The CDR3 runs 13 residues. Concerning this clonotype: Antigen: not known.

MiXCR, run by TCRdb on the PCR reads, gives a single entry per CDR3 protein. The data contain 460,000 or so distinct CDR3 sequences, roughly 23% of them singletons. Source material: naive CD8+ T cells from blood, with Jurkat cell RNA spiked in. Stated subset: FACS-sorted CD8+CD4-CCR7+CD45RA+ naive T cells. This chain links TRBV7-9 with TRBJ1-2; D gene uncertain. The receptor's source is a human donor in good health. Some libraries in this study had Jurkat cell RNA spiked in. This chain's CDR3 is CASSLGIDYGYTF. CDR3 sequence (DNA): TGTGCCAGCAGCTTAGGCATTGACTATGGCTACACCTTC.